The 13 T cell receptor beta chains listed next were all sequenced from one sample in a study of beta chain features in type 1 diabetes. Of the isolated RNA, all was reverse transcribed, and so the sequenced material was expressed TCRB transcripts. Using immunoSEQ multiplex PCR, the repertoire was profiled, and TCRdb retains in-frame clones only, with some absent. This sample has some 250,000 clones, with 25% to 30% found just once. Material: central memory CD4+ T cells from blood. Every receptor here comes from a man aged 30 to 45 in good health.

The V and J genes are TRBV18 and TRBJ2-7; tentatively, D is TRBD1 (6 bases). V was shortened by 3 bases and J by 2 bases, with 11 bases between the two germline ends. In germline, CDR1 is KGHSH, CDR2 LQKENI. The CDR3 has 14 amino acids. The CDR3 reads CASSPRTDAYEQYF. The CDR3, as DNA: TGTGCCAGCTCACCGAGGACAGACGCCTACGAGCAGTACTTC.

This clone occurred a few times. V and J are TRBV30 and TRBJ1-2; 7 positions agree with TRBD1. CDR3 size: 15 residues. Germline CDR1 GTSNPN, CDR2 SVGIG (reference sequence). The junction had 4 bases not matched to a gene; V was cut back by 0 bases and J by 0 bases. The CDR3 is CAWSVKGASNYGYTF. The CDR3 bases are TGTGCCTGGAGTGTAAAGGGGGCCTCTAACTATGGCTACACCTTC.

The chain employs TRBV6-5 and TRBJ2-1; D uncertain. The CDR3 extends over 14 amino acids. The germline V gene encodes CDR1 MNHEY and CDR2 SVGAGI. Trimming left V 6 bases short and J 3 bases short, with 12 bases between. In nucleotides, the CDR3 is TGTGCCAGCAGCCCTCACGACGGCTACAATGAGCAGTTCTTC. This codes for CASSPHDGYNEQFF.

This clone was counted a few times. In DNA form, the CDR3 reads TGTGCCAGCAGTGTACCGGGACAGTCCTACGAGCAGTACTTC. This codes for CASSVPGQSYEQYF. The gene calls are TRBV6-1 and TRBJ2-7; 7 positions agree with TRBD1. The germline V gene encodes CDR1 MNHNS and CDR2 SASEGT. V lost 4 bases to trimming and J lost 1 base; unmatched junction nucleotides: 4. There are 14 residues in the CDR3.

This clone has only a few counts. This chain uses TRBV7-9 with TRBJ2-5; tentative D call: TRBD2 (6 bases). The CDR3 loop spans 14 amino acids. V was trimmed by 4 bases and J by 4 bases, leaving 13 bases between them. CDR1 and CDR2 from the germline V gene are SEHNR and FQNEAQ (reference sequence). The CDR3 DNA sequence: TGTGCCAGCAGCTCGGACTATGCAAGAGAGACCCAGTACTTC. This gives the protein CASSSDYARETQYF. Together with reference TRBV7-9 and TRBJ2-5, the CDR3 gives the full variable domain: DTGVSQNPRHKITKRGQNVTFRCDPISEHNRLYWYRQTLGQGPEFLTYFQNEAQLEKSRLLSDRFSAERPKGSFSTLEIQRTEQGDSAMYLCASSSDYARETQYFGPGTRLLVL.

V and J are TRBV14 and TRBJ2-3; D is possibly TRBD1 (5 bases). CDR1 is SGHDN and CDR2 is FVKESK in the germline V gene. V lost 1 base and J 2 bases, leaving 10 bases between the germline ends. This CDR3 region has 15 residues. The CDR3 bases are TGTGCCAGCAGCCAAGGGGGCAGCGACACAGATACGCAGTATTTT. It specifies CASSQGGSDTDTQYF. The variable domain in full, completed from reference TRBV14 and TRBJ2-3, reads EAGVTQFPSHSVIEKGQTVTLRCDPISGHDNLYWYRRVMGKEIKFLLHFVKESKQDESGMPNNRFLAERTGGTYSTLKVQPAELEDSGVYFCASSQGGSDTDTQYFGPGTRLTVL.

The rearrangement links TRBV10-3 to TRBJ1-3; D may be TRBD1 (5 bases). The V gene lost 6 bases and the J gene lost 4 bases, with 16 bases spanning the gap. Germline values: CDR1 ENHRY, CDR2 SYGVKD. The CDR3 sequence is 15 residues long. CDR3 amino acids: CAIRDEGAGGNTIYF. The CDR3 DNA reads as TGTGCCATCAGGGACGAAGGGGCAGGAGGAAACACCATATATTTT.

The V call is TRBV2, the J call TRBJ1-1; D is possibly TRBD1 (5 bases). The CDR3 consists of 15 residues. V shed 7 bases and J shed 0 bases, with 15 bases lying between them. CDR1 and CDR2 (germline): SNHLY, FYNNEI. CDR3 sequence: CASTAGRTLNTEAFF. For the CDR3, the DNA is TGTGCCAGCACCGCGGGACGGACCTTGAACACTGAAGCTTTCTTT.

This clone came up many times. The J gene is TRBJ1-1, the V gene TRBV4-2, with D hard to call. Trimming removed 0 bases at V and 3 bases at J, with 11 bases between. Germline CDR1 and CDR2: LGHNA and YNFKEQ. This CDR3 region has 15 residues. In DNA form, the CDR3 reads TGTGCCAGCAGCCAAGATAGTACGCCTTACACTGAAGCTTTCTTT. This translates into CASSQDSTPYTEAFF.

This clone was picked up many times. The chain uses TRBV7-2 and TRBJ2-7, with D hard to call. The CDR3 has 14 residues. The germline V and J ends were trimmed by 3 bases and 5 bases, with 14 bases remaining between them. CDR1 SGHTA and CDR2 FQGNSA come from the germline V gene. CDR3 in DNA: TGTGCCAGCAGCTTTCAGTTGAGCAGTCACGAGCAGTACTTC. It translates to CASSFQLSSHEQYF.

The gene calls are TRBV10-3 and TRBJ2-7; TRBD2 matches at 9 bases. This CDR3 has 17 amino acids. In germline, CDR1 is ENHRY, CDR2 SYGVKD. V was clipped by 3 bases and J by 4 bases; unmatched bases: 13. Here the CDR3 DNA reads TGTGCCATCAGTGACTCCCCCGGGGGCGGGAGGGAATACGAGCAGTACTTC. Encoded protein: CAISDSPGGGREYEQYF.

This clone was counted only a few times. The chain links TRBV7-2 to TRBJ2-7, with 9 nucleotides matching TRBD1. Germline CDR1 is SGHTA and CDR2 is FQGNSA. The CDR3 extends over 15 amino acids. Unmatched junction bases numbered 8, after V lost 5 bases and J lost 3 bases. The CDR3 protein is CASSSTGGEFYEQYF. CDR3 nucleotides: TGTGCCAGCAGCAGTACAGGGGGCGAGTTCTACGAGCAGTACTTC.

The J gene is TRBJ1-2, the V gene TRBV2, with D tentatively TRBD1 (6 bases). The V end lost 8 bases, the J end lost 0 bases, and 13 bases lay between the germline ends. Germline assignment: CDR1 SNHLY and CDR2 FYNNEI. CDR3 size: 14 residues. This CDR3 reads CASSKGESNYGYTF. The CDR3 DNA sequence: TGTGCCAGCTCAAAGGGGGAGTCTAACTATGGCTACACCTTC.